These 22 T cell receptor beta chains originate from one sample sequenced in a study of blood T cells in healthy people across ages. A sample-barcoded 5' primer and a J-beta primer mix were used in a second PCR of about 6 to 12 cycles. MiXCR was run by TCRdb on the 5' RACE reads, yielding one entry per CDR3 protein. The sample lists approximately 900,000 distinct CDR3 sequences; under 35% were seen once. The sample also formed part of further work on T cells of mothers and their children.

The sample consisted of blood. The receptors were gathered from a woman aged 40-49 years in good health.

Only a few counts were recorded for this clonotype. This chain joins TRBV20-1 and TRBJ2-3, with TRBD2 identical over 12 bases. The CDR3 sequence is 18 residues long. Germline values: CDR1 DFQATT, CDR2 SNEGSKA (reference sequence). With 1 base clipped from V and 3 bases from J, the junction kept 11 bases outside the gene matches. The CDR3 sequence is CSARGSTSGGLLTDTQYF. CDR3 DNA sequence: TGCAGTGCTAGAGGGTCAACTAGCGGGGGGTTATTGACAGATACGCAGTATTTT.

As for this clonotype: A clone one base away is much larger, so this may be a read error. The chain uses TRBV20-1 and TRBJ2-5; TRBD2 aligns across 9 bases. Germline V gene sequence: CDR1 DFQATT, CDR2 SNEGSKA (reference sequence). The CDR3 length is 15 residues. CDR3 sequence (DNA): TGCAGTGCTGGAGATCAGAAAGCGGGGGGTCAGACCCAGTACTTC. Translation gives CSAGDQKAGGQTQYF.

This rearrangement joins TRBV4-1 to TRBJ1-1, with 8 positions matching TRBD1. This CDR3 is built from 17 residues. With 2 bases clipped from V and 2 bases from J, the junction kept 10 bases outside the gene matches. From germline, CDR1 is MGHRA and CDR2 YSYEKL. The CDR3 DNA is TGCGCCAGCAGCCAATTTATCTCCCCAGGGGGCAACACTGAAGCTTTCTTT. It encodes CASSQFISPGGNTEAFF.

This chain joins TRBV5-1 and TRBJ2-3; D may be TRBD1 or TRBD2 (6 bases each). The CDR3 contains 16 residues. Germline-derived CDR1 and CDR2 are SGHRS and YFSETQ. V lost 0 bases, J lost 4 bases, and 15 bases lay in between. The CDR3 is CASSLVVGGGSDTQYF. The CDR3 DNA reads as TGCGCCAGCAGCTTGGTAGTAGGAGGGGGATCAGATACGCAGTATTTT.

Comments on this clonotype: A read error may explain this, as a much larger clone is one base away. V is TRBV4-1 and J is TRBJ2-3; 11 bases are a match to TRBD1. There are 16 residues in the CDR3. From germline, CDR1 is MGHRA and CDR2 YSYEKL. This chain's CDR3 is CAGSQDRDRGTDTQYF. CDR3 bases: TGCGCCGGCAGCCAAGATAGGGACAGGGGGACAGATACGCAGTATTTT.

This clonotype showed up many times. This chain links TRBV2 with TRBJ1-2; tentatively, D is TRBD1 (5 bases). The CDR3 loop spans 13 amino acids. Germline lookup yields CDR1 SNHLY and CDR2 FYNNEI. The V and J ends lost 6 bases and 3 bases respectively, with 11 bases between them. The CDR3 region has the DNA TGTGCCAGCAGCTCCGACAGCTACTATGGCTACACCTTC. Protein product: CASSSDSYYGYTF.

The rearrangement links TRBV7-9 to TRBJ1-6; no clear D gene. Germline CDR1 and CDR2: SEHNR and FQNEAQ (reference sequence). V shed 5 bases and J shed 14 bases, with 16 bases lying between them. CDR3 length: 13 residues. The CDR3: CASSPDRMAALHF. CDR3 bases: TGTGCCAGCAGCCCAGATCGAATGGCGGCCCTCCACTTT. The full variable domain, rest sourced from reference TRBV7-9 and TRBJ1-6, is DTGVSQNPRHKITKRGQNVTFRCDPISEHNRLYWYRQTLGQGPEFLTYFQNEAQLEKSRLLSDRFSAERPKGSFSTLEIQRTEQGDSAMYLCASSPDRMAALHFGNGTRLTVT.

This clonotype appeared a few times. The V call is TRBV7-8, the J call TRBJ2-3; 9 positions agree with TRBD2. J gave up 3 bases and V 1 base, and 5 bases lay outside the gene matches. Germline V CDR1 and CDR2: SGHVS, FQNEAQ. The CDR3 has 16 amino acids. The CDR3 coding sequence is TGTGCCAGCAGCTTAGATCCTAGCGGGGTTACAGATACGCAGTATTTT. This sequence encodes CASSLDPSGVTDTQYF. The complete variable domain, with remaining parts taken from reference TRBV7-8 and TRBJ2-3, reads GAGVSQSPRYKVAKRGQDVALRCDPISGHVSLFWYQQALGQGPEFLTYFQNEAQLDKSGLPSDRFFAERPEGSVSTLKIQRTQQEDSAVYLCASSLDPSGVTDTQYFGPGTRLTVL.

The rearrangement links TRBV29-1 to TRBJ2-3; D gene ambiguous. Trimming left V 7 bases short and J 3 bases short, with 14 bases between. Germline lookup yields CDR1 SQVTM and CDR2 ANQGSEA. This CDR3 has 13 residues. For the CDR3, the DNA is TGCAGCGGTGTAAACGGCCCAACAGATACGCAGTATTTT. It translates to CSGVNGPTDTQYF.

This clonotype was recorded once. The genes are TRBV20-1 and TRBJ2-1, with unresolved D. The ends were cut back, 6 bases at V and 1 base at J, with 13 bases in the middle. Germline V gives CDR1 DFQATT, CDR2 SNEGSKA (reference sequence). The CDR3 is 14 residues long. CDR3 bases: TGCAGTGCCTCAACAGAGGAGTCCTACAATGAGCAGTTCTTC. The encoded protein is CSASTEESYNEQFF.

This clonotype occurred many times. This chain connects TRBV12-3 or TRBV12-4 to TRBJ2-1; a weak D match, TRBD1 (6 bases). This CDR3 has 14 residues. V was clipped by 1 base and J by 9 bases, with 13 bases between them. The CDR3 DNA reads TGTGCCAGCAGTTTAGTTCAGGGGAAAGCTGAGCAGTTCTTC. Protein sequence: CASSLVQGKAEQFF.

This clonotype has a count of ten or more. The gene calls are TRBV7-3 and TRBJ2-4; no reliable D call. The DNA end favors TRBJ2-7, so the J call may be wrong. Germline loops: CDR1 SGHTA, CDR2 FQGTGA. The CDR3 is 13 amino acids. CDR3 loop: CASSLVGFGEQYF. In DNA, the CDR3 is TGTGCCAGCAGCTTAGTTGGTTTTGGCGAGCAGTACTTC.

The chain has TRBV7-9 and TRBJ1-4; D possibly corresponds to TRBD1 (5 bases). The V end was cut by 5 bases, the J end by 13 bases, with 20 bases between. Germline loops: CDR1 SEHNR, CDR2 FQNEAQ (reference sequence). The CDR3 covers 14 residues. Here the CDR3 reads CASSPEGLGLPLFF. DNA of the CDR3: TGTGCCAGCAGCCCAGAGGGGCTCGGTTTACCACTGTTTTTT.

The table lists this clonotype with many counts. V is TRBV20-1 and J is TRBJ2-7; 7 bases map to TRBD2. CDR3 length: 13 residues. Unmatched junction bases numbered 7, after V lost 6 bases and J lost 2 bases. Germline V gene data show CDR1 as DFQATT and CDR2 as SNEGSKA (reference sequence). The CDR3 loop is CSAATGGTYEQYF. In nucleotides, the CDR3 is TGCAGTGCCGCAACCGGGGGGACCTACGAGCAGTACTTC.

This clonotype was counted ten times or more. The chain couples TRBV10-3 to TRBJ2-1; the match to TRBD1 covers 8 bases. The V and J ends lost 1 base and 6 bases, in that order; junction bases with no gene match: 5. The CDR3 extends over 15 amino acids. Germline CDR1 reads ENHRY; CDR2 reads SYGVKD. CDR3 amino acids: CAISEWGTGLNEQFF. For the CDR3, the DNA is TGTGCCATCAGTGAGTGGGGGACAGGACTCAATGAGCAGTTCTTC.

The chain has TRBV25-1 and TRBJ1-5; 7 nucleotides agree with TRBD1. V lost 6 bases to trimming and J lost 9 bases; unmatched junction nucleotides: 14. The CDR3 has 15 amino acids. In germline, CDR1 is MGHDK, CDR2 SYGVNS. The CDR3 loop is CASSPEGQGDRPQHF. The CDR3 DNA is TGTGCCAGCAGCCCAGAGGGGCAGGGGGATCGGCCCCAGCATTTT.

The table lists this clonotype with many counts. This sequence joins TRBV5-1 and TRBJ2-5; 13 bases line up with TRBD2. This CDR3 is built from 15 residues. J was trimmed by 5 bases and V by 4 bases; bases with no gene match: 5. The V gene's germline CDR1 is SGHRS and CDR2 YFSETQ. The CDR3 DNA sequence: TGCGCCAGCAGCGGGGGACTAGCGGGGCTGGAGACCCAGTACTTC. It is translated as CASSGGLAGLETQYF.

J is TRBJ2-3 and V is TRBV7-2, with TRBD2 matching 10 bases. Germline CDR1 reads SGHTA; CDR2 reads FQGNSA. This CDR3 has 15 amino acids. V trimming: 9 bases; J trimming: 1 base; junction bases outside the gene matches: 7. The CDR3 DNA reads as TGTGCCAGTTCGATAGCGGGGGGTGGCACAGATACGCAGTATTTT. It is translated as CASSIAGGGTDTQYF.

This clonotype appeared a few times. The chain combines TRBV5-1 with TRBJ2-3, with unresolved D. V lost 7 bases, J lost 0 bases, and 12 bases lay in between. There are 14 residues in the CDR3. In germline, CDR1 is SGHRS, CDR2 YFSETQ. CDR3 sequence (DNA): TGCGCCAGCCGGGCAGGTACTAGCACAGATACGCAGTATTTT. This codes for CASRAGTSTDTQYF. The full variable domain, in which reference TRBV5-1 and TRBJ2-3 provide the parts outside the CDR3, is KAGVTQTPRYLIKTRGQQVTLSCSPISGHRSVSWYQQTPGQGLQFLFEYFSETQRNKGNFPGRFSGRQFSNSRSEMNVSTLELGDSALYLCASRAGTSTDTQYFGPGTRLTVL.

This clonotype turned up a few times. The chain carries TRBV20-1 and TRBJ2-3; TRBD2 matches 7 bases. V dropped 0 bases and J dropped 2; count of bases not matched to a gene: 5. Germline CDR1 and CDR2: DFQATT and SNEGSKA (reference sequence). CDR3 length equals 15 residues. CDR3 DNA: TGCAGTGCTAGAGAGGGCGGGAGTTACACAGATACGCAGTATTTT. Its translation: CSAREGGSYTDTQYF.

The gene calls are TRBV28 and TRBJ1-2; a weak D match, TRBD1 (5 bases). Germline V CDR1 and CDR2: MDHEN, SYDVKM. The CDR3 runs to 17 residues. Trimming cost V 3 bases and J 8 bases, with 25 bases left between them. Here the CDR3 reads CASSFVRGAAGRKGYTF. The CDR3 DNA is TGTGCCAGCAGTTTTGTTCGTGGGGCAGCTGGTAGAAAAGGCTACACCTTC.

The genes are TRBV6-1 and TRBJ1-1; D is possibly TRBD1 (5 bases). There are 13 residues in the CDR3. V shed 2 bases and J shed 4 bases, with 8 bases lying between them. Germline CDR1 is MNHNS and CDR2 is SASEGT. CDR3: CASSEFQGTEAFF. The CDR3 nucleotides read TGTGCCAGCAGTGAATTTCAGGGCACTGAAGCTTTCTTT.